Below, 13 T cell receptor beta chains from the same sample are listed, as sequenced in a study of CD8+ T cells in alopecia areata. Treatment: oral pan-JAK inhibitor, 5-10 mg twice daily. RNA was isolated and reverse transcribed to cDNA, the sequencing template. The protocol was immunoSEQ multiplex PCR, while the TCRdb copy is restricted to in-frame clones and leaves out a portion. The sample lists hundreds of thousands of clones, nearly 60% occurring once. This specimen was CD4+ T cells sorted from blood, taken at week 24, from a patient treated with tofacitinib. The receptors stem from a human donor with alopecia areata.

The DNA for the CDR3 is TGTGCCAGCAGCGCGGGACGGCCGAACACTGAAGCTTTCTTT. Protein product: CASSAGRPNTEAFF. The genes are TRBV9 and TRBJ1-1; possible D gene TRBD1, 5 bases. The germline V gene encodes CDR1 SGDLS and CDR2 YYNGEE. V was cut by 3 bases and J by 1 base, with 10 bases left in between. The CDR3 contains 14 residues.

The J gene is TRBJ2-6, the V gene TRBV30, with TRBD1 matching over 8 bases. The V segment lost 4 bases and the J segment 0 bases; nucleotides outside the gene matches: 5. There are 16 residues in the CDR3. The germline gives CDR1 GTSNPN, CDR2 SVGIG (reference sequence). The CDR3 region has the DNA TGTGCCTGGAAGGGGACAGGTTACTCTGGGGCCAACGTCCTGACTTTC. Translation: CAWKGTGYSGANVLTF.

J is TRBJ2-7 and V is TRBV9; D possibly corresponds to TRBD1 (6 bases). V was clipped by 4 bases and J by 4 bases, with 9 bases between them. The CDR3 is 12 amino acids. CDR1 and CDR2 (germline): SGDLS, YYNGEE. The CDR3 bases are TGTGCCAGCAGCACGACAGGATACGAGCAGTACTTC. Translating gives CASSTTGYEQYF.

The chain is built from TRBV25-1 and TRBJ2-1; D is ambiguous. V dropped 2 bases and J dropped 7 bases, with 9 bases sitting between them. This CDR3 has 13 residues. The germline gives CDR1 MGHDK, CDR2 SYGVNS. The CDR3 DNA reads TGTGCCAGCAGTGAAGTGGGTAAAAATGAGCAGTTCTTC. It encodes CASSEVGKNEQFF. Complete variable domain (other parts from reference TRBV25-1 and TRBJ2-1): EADIYQTPRYLVIGTGKKITLECSQTMGHDKMYWYQQDPGMELHLIHYSYGVNSTEKGDLSSESTVSRIRTEHFPLTLESARPSHTSQYLCASSEVGKNEQFFGPGTRLTVL.

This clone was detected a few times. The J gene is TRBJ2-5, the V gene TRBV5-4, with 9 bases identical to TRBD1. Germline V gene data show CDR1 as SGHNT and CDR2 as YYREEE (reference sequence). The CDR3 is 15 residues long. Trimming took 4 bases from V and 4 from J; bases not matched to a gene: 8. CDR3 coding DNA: TGTGCCAGCAGCGCCCTGACAGGGGGAGGAGAGACCCAGTACTTC. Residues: CASSALTGGGETQYF.

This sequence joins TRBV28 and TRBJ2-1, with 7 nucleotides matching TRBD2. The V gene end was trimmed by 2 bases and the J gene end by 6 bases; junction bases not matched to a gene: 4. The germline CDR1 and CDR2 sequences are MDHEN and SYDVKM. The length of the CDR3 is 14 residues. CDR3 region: CASSLAGVVNEQFF. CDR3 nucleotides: TGTGCCAGCAGTTTAGCGGGGGTTGTCAATGAGCAGTTCTTC.

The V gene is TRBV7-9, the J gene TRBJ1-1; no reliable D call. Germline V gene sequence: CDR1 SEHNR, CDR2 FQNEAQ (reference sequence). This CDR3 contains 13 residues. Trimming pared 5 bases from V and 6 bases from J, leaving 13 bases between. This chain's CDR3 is CASSLPPGAEAFF. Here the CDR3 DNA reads TGTGCCAGCAGCCTACCCCCGGGCGCTGAAGCTTTCTTT.

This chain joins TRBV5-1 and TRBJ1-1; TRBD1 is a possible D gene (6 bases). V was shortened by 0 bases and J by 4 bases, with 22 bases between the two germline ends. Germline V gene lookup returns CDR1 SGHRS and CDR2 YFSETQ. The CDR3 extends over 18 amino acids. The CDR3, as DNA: TGCGCCAGCAGCTTGGCCCGTATTGAGACCAGGGGACCCACTGAAGCTTTCTTT. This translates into CASSLARIETRGPTEAFF. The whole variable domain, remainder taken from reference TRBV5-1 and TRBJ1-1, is KAGVTQTPRYLIKTRGQQVTLSCSPISGHRSVSWYQQTPGQGLQFLFEYFSETQRNKGNFPGRFSGRQFSNSRSEMNVSTLELGDSALYLCASSLARIETRGPTEAFFGQGTRLTVV.

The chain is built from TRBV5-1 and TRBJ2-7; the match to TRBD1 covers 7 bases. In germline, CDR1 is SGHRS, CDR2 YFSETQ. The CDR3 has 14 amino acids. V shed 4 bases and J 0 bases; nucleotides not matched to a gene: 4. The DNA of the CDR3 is TGCGCCAGCAGCGTCGGGACAGACTCCTACGAGCAGTACTTC. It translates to CASSVGTDSYEQYF.

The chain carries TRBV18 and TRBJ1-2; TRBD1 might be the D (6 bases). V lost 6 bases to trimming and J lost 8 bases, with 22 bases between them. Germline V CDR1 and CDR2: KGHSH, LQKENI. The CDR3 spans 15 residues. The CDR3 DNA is TGTGCCAGCTCCCCCGAGGGTTTGGGGGCTTTCGGCTACACCTTC. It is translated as CASSPEGLGAFGYTF.

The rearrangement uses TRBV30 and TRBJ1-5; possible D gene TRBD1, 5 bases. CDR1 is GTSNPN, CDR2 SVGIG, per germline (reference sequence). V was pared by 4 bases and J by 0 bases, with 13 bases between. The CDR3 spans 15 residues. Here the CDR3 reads CAWTPGGTSNQPQHF. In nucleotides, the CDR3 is TGTGCCTGGACCCCGGGGGGAACTAGCAATCAGCCCCAGCATTTT. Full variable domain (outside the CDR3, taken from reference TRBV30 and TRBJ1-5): SQTIHQWPATLVQPVGSPLSLECTVEGTSNPNLYWYRQAAGRGLQLLFYSVGIGQISSEVPQNLSASRPQDRQFILSSKKLLLSDSGFYLCAWTPGGTSNQPQHFGDGTRLSIL.

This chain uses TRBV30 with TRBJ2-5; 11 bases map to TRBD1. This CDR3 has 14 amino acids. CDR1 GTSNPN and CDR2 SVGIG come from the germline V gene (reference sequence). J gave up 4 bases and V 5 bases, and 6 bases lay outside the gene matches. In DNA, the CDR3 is TGTGCCTGGGATCGGGGACAGGGGGTAGAGACCCAGTACTTC. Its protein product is CAWDRGQGVETQYF.

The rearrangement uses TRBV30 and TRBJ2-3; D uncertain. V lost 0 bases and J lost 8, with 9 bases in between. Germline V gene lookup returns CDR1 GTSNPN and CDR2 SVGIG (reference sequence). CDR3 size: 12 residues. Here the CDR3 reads CAWSVAQTTQYF. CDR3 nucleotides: TGTGCCTGGAGTGTGGCCCAAACTACGCAGTATTTT.